One sample yielded the 7 T cell receptor beta chains listed below, sequenced in a study of blood T cell repertoires in COVID-19. The table came from immunoSEQ multiplex PCR; TCRdb's copy has only in-frame clones and leaves some out. The sample lists around 110,000 clones; 90% were seen once. Material: peripheral blood. These receptors originate from a human donor with active COVID-19. The donor label of this sample is uncertain.

The chain joins TRBV5-1 to TRBJ1-2, with 8 bases fitting TRBD1. V was clipped by 4 bases and J by 6 bases; unmatched bases: 17. Germline V CDR1 and CDR2: SGHRS, YFSETQ. This CDR3 spans 17 amino acids. As DNA, the CDR3 is TGCGCCAGCAGCCTACTAGGACAGGGATTTCTTTCGGATGGCTACACCTTC. Translated, it gives CASSLLGQGFLSDGYTF.

The chain recombines TRBV3-1 (or the pseudogene TRBV3-2) with TRBJ2-1; the D gene is possibly TRBD2 (5 bases). This CDR3 is 13 amino acids long. Between the trimmed V and J ends, which lost 0 bases and 6 bases, there was a span of 6 bases. CDR1 LGHDT and CDR2 YNNKEL come from the germline V gene (reference sequence). The CDR3 bases are TGTGCCAGCAGCCAAGATCGGGGCAATGAGCAGTTCTTC. Its translation: CASSQDRGNEQFF.

V gene TRBV7-2 combines with J gene TRBJ2-7; TRBD2 matches 15 bases. V was pared by 0 bases and J by 4 bases, with 1 base of the junction left unmatched. This CDR3 has 16 amino acids. The germline gives CDR1 SGHTA, CDR2 FQGNSA. CDR3 region: CASSLAGLAGGYEQYF. The CDR3 DNA reads as TGTGCCAGCAGCTTAGCGGGACTAGCGGGGGGATACGAGCAGTACTTC.

The rearrangement joins TRBV5-1 to TRBJ2-7, with D unclear. V lost 1 base and J 6 bases, leaving 11 bases between the germline ends. This CDR3 spans 13 amino acids. Germline CDR1 SGHRS, CDR2 YFSETQ. CDR3 amino acids: CASSLIVSREQYF. In nucleotides, the CDR3 is TGCGCCAGCAGCTTGATCGTCTCCCGCGAGCAGTACTTC.

V usage is TRBV7-9 and J usage is TRBJ1-1, with 7 positions matching TRBD1. Per the germline V gene, CDR1 is SEHNR and CDR2 is FQNEAQ (reference sequence). The CDR3 is made up of 16 amino acids. The V segment lost 4 bases and the J segment 1 base; nucleotides outside the gene matches: 9. The CDR3 region is CASSSSGTARNTEAFF. In DNA form, the CDR3 reads TGTGCCAGCAGCTCCTCGGGGACAGCTCGGAACACTGAAGCTTTCTTT.

This clone was seen only once. The rearrangement links TRBV5-1 to TRBJ1-6, with D tentatively TRBD1 (5 bases). The CDR3 runs 15 residues. Germline CDR1 is SGHRS and CDR2 is YFSETQ. V lost 4 bases to trimming and J lost 6 bases, with 14 bases between them. DNA of the CDR3: TGCGCCAGCAGCGGAGACAGTGCCACTAATTCACCCCTCCACTTT. Protein sequence: CASSGDSATNSPLHF.

This chain uses TRBV5-1 with TRBJ1-5; D gene uncertain. Germline lookup yields CDR1 SGHRS and CDR2 YFSETQ. The CDR3 covers 14 residues. V gave up 1 base and J gave up 7 bases, with 12 bases separating them. The CDR3 spells CASSLFGEGQPQHF. CDR3 sequence (DNA): TGCGCCAGCAGCTTGTTCGGGGAAGGGCAGCCCCAGCATTTT.